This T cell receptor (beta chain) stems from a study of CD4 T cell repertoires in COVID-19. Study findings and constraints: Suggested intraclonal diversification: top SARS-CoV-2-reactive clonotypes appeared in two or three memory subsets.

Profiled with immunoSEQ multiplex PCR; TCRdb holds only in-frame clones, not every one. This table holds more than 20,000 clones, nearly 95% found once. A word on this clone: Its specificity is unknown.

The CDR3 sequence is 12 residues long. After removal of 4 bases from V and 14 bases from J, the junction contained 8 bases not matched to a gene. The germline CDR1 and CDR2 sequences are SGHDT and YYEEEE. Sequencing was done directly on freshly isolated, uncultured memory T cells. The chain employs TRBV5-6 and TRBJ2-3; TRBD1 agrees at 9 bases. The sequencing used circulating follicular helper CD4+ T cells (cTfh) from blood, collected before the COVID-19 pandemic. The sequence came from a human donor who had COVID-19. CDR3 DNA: TGTGCCAGCAGCAGGCCCGGGACAGGGTTGTATTTT. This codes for CASSRPGTGLYF.